These T cell receptor beta chains were read from a single sample in a study of CD8+CD57+ T cells in acquired aplastic anemia. Using its own MiXCR run on the reads, TCRdb lists one record per CDR3 protein. The sample consists of about 190,000 distinct CDR3 sequences, roughly half of them appearing once. Sequencing was done on a sample of sorted CD4+, CD8+, or CD8+CD57+ T cells (not recorded which) from PBMCs. These receptor sequences come from a human donor in good health, serving as a control. The CDR3 runs from the conserved cysteine through the conserved F or W. Each record gives: J gene, clone size, D gene, V gene, CDR3 protein, CDR3 DNA. D genes are given only for firm matches. Expanded clones are given a class, and other clones once, few, many or no size at all.

>TRBJ2-1|NA|TRBD2|TRBV9
CASSVGLLISGSYNEQFF
TGTGCCAGCAGCGTAGGTCTACTTATTAGCGGGAGCTACAATGAGCAGTTCTTC
>TRBJ2-7|many|NA|TRBV28
CASRSSGREQYF
TGTGCCAGCAGATCCTCAGGGAGGGAGCAGTACTTC
>TRBJ1-1|NA|NA|TRBV7-9
CASSLHLGGDTEAFF
TGTGCCAGCAGCCTCCATCTGGGGGGGGACACTGAAGCTTTCTTT
>TRBJ1-1|NA|NA|TRBV9
CASSVGGFSSEAFF
TGTGCCAGCAGCGTAGGGGGCTTTAGCTCTGAAGCTTTCTTT
>TRBJ2-5|many|TRBD2|TRBV5-1
CASSSISGVGETQYF
TGCGCCAGCAGCTCGATTAGCGGGGTGGGGGAGACCCAGTACTTC
>TRBJ1-1|many|NA|TRBV20-1
CSAVRDSTRTEAFF
TGCAGTGCCGTACGGGACTCCACGAGGACTGAAGCTTTCTTT
>TRBJ1-1|few|NA|TRBV10-3
CVISQPLNTEALF
TGTGTCATCAGTCAACCACTAAACACTGAAGCTCTCTTT
>TRBJ2-5|NA|TRBD1|TRBV12-3/TRBV12-4
CASSPGQGPTGETQYF
TGTGCCAGCAGTCCGGGACAGGGGCCCACCGGGGAGACCCAGTACTTC
>TRBJ2-3|NA|TRBD1|TRBV24-1
CATSDYTGTDTDTQYF
TGTGCCACCAGTGATTACACCGGGACAGATACCGATACGCAGTATTTT
>TRBJ2-7|NA|NA|TRBV20-1
CSARDPFRVLPDSYEQYF
TGCAGTGCTAGGGACCCTTTTCGTGTCCTTCCGGACTCCTACGAGCAGTACTTC
>TRBJ2-2|NA|NA|TRBV18
CATLRPGTNTGELFF
TGTGCCACCCTACGTCCAGGGACGAACACCGGGGAGCTGTTTTTT
>TRBJ2-1|many|NA|TRBV20-1
CSASLGSNSYNEQFF
TGCAGTGCTAGCCTAGGATCAAACTCCTACAATGAGCAGTTCTTC
>TRBJ1-6|NA|TRBD1|TRBV5-1
CASSIGQGAYSPLHF
TGCGCCAGCAGCATAGGACAGGGGGCTTATTCACCCCTCCACTTT
>TRBJ2-7|NA|TRBD2|TRBV7-6
CASTDSGSPYEQYF
TGTGCCAGTACCGATAGCGGGAGTCCCTACGAGCAGTACTTC
>TRBJ2-3|NA|TRBD2|TRBV19
CASSIRTSGSTDTQYF
TGTGCCAGTAGTATCCGGACTAGCGGTAGCACAGATACGCAGTATTTT
>TRBJ1-2|NA|TRBD1|TRBV7-2
CASSTRTGTLNYGYAF
TGTGCCAGCAGCACCAGGACAGGAACGCTGAACTATGGCTACGCCTTC
>TRBJ2-3|NA|NA|TRBV24-1
CASGRRGTDTQYF
TGTGCCAGCGGCCGCAGGGGAACCGATACGCAGTATTTT
>TRBJ2-6|many|TRBD1|TRBV19
CASSRDRADYSGANVLTF
TGTGCCAGTAGTAGGGACAGGGCTGATTACTCTGGGGCCAACGTCCTGACTTTC
>TRBJ2-5|NA|TRBD2|TRBV9
CASSDDRLAGGLVTQYF
TGTGCCAGCAGCGACGATAGACTAGCGGGGGGGCTGGTGACCCAGTACTTC
>TRBJ2-7|NA|NA|TRBV10-3
CASRPTFERYEQYF
TGTGCCAGCAGGCCAACGTTCGAGAGGTACGAGCAGTACTTC
>TRBJ1-1|NA|NA|TRBV7-2
CASRLPRMNTEAFF
TGTGCCAGCAGACTACCCCGGATGAACACTGAAGCTTTCTTT
>TRBJ2-7|NA|NA|TRBV20-1
CSAAGISYEQYF
TGCAGTGCCGCGGGTATCTCCTACGAGCAGTACTTC
>TRBJ1-5|once|TRBD1|TRBV20-1
CSVAPGGRNQPQHF
TGCAGCGTCGCACCAGGGGGCCGCAATCAGCCCCAGCATTTT
>TRBJ2-1|many|TRBD1|TRBV20-1
CSARDRQGSSYNEQFF
TGCAGTGCTAGAGATCGACAGGGTAGCTCCTACAATGAGCAGTTCTTC
>TRBJ2-1|NA|TRBD1|TRBV10-3
CATETDREGNEQLF
TGTGCCACCGAGACGGACAGGGAAGGGAATGAACAGCTCTTC
>TRBJ1-5|NA|TRBD1|TRBV2
CASRAGGLGNQPQHF
TGTGCCAGCAGGGCAGGGGGCTTAGGCAATCAGCCCCAGCATTTT
>TRBJ1-4|NA|NA|TRBV20-1
CSAPPALGGGEKPFF
TGCAGTGCTCCACCTGCTTTGGGGGGGGGTGAAAAACCGTTTTTT
>TRBJ2-7|many|NA|TRBV6-5
CASGERALGEQYF
TGTGCCAGCGGGGAGAGGGCTTTGGGGGAGCAGTACTTC
>TRBJ2-1|NA|TRBD1|TRBV2
CASNTGTGNEQFF
TGTGCCAGCAATACAGGGACAGGGAATGAGCAGTTCTTC
>TRBJ2-1|NA|NA|TRBV29-1
CSVGSEQFF
TGCAGCGTTGGCAGTGAGCAGTTCTTC
>TRBJ1-2|NA|NA|TRBV2
CASRNGTARHGYTF
TGTGCCAGCAGAAACGGGACTGCGAGGCATGGCTACACCTTC
>TRBJ2-7|NA|TRBD1|TRBV2
CASRTGTGPLGYEQYF
TGTGCCAGCAGGACCGGGACAGGGCCGTTGGGCTACGAGCAGTACTTC
>TRBJ1-1|NA|NA|TRBV20-1
CSAGAGEGEAFF
TGCAGTGCTGGAGCCGGAGAGGGTGAAGCTTTCTTT
>TRBJ1-1|NA|TRBD1|TRBV6-1
CASSDRTGNDFRTEAFF
TGTGCCAGCAGTGACCGGACAGGGAATGATTTTCGAACTGAAGCTTTCTTT
>TRBJ1-2|many|NA|TRBV10-2
CASSVSRGQSGYTF
TGCGCCAGCAGTGTCAGCAGGGGTCAGTCGGGCTACACCTTC
>TRBJ1-3|many|NA|TRBV7-9
CASSLISLPRNTIYF
TGTGCCAGCAGTTTGATTTCACTCCCCCGAAACACCATATATTTT
>TRBJ1-2|NA|NA|TRBV7-9
CASSLSRGMDGYTF
TGTGCCAGCAGCTTAAGCCGGGGGATGGATGGCTACACCTTC
>TRBJ2-3|few|NA|TRBV5-8
CASSLVGARSAGSTDTQYF
TGTGCCAGCAGCTTGGTCGGGGCCCGGTCGGCGGGGAGCACAGATACGCAGTATTTT
>TRBJ2-7|few|TRBD2|TRBV7-2
CASSPGGGAGYEQYF
TGTGCCAGCAGCCCCGGCGGGGGGGCAGGCTACGAGCAGTACTTC
>TRBJ1-5|once|NA|TRBV20-1
CSARGVSNQPQHF
TGCAGTGCTAGAGGAGTGAGCAATCAGCCCCAGCATTTT
>TRBJ2-7|once|NA|TRBV5-1
CASSLSRQLDEQYF
TGCGCCAGCAGCTTATCCCGACAGCTCGACGAGCAGTACTTC
>TRBJ1-1|NA|NA|TRBV12-3/TRBV12-4
CASSEQGEAFF
TGTGCCAGCAGCGAACAGGGTGAAGCTTTCTTT
>TRBJ1-5|NA|NA|TRBV7-3
CASSVSGGNEQPQHF
TGTGCCAGCAGCGTGAGCGGGGGGAATGAGCAGCCCCAGCATTTT
>TRBJ1-2|NA|NA|TRBV10-3
CAIRQLTRGYTF
TGTGCCATCAGACAATTGACGAGGGGCTACACCTTC
>TRBJ2-5|NA|NA|TRBV29-1
CSVYQENQETQYF
TGCAGCGTGTACCAGGAGAACCAAGAGACCCAGTACTTC
>TRBJ1-1|NA|NA|TRBV10-3
CAISELGRNTEAFF
TGTGCCATCAGTGAGCTTGGTCGGAACACTGAAGCTTTCTTT
>TRBJ1-6|NA|NA|TRBV18
CASSPTVYQGSNSPLHF
TGTGCCAGCTCACCCACAGTCTATCAGGGTTCGAATTCACCCCTCCACTTT
>TRBJ2-1|many|NA|TRBV7-8
CASSLVTGGGEQFF
TGTGCCAGCAGCTTAGTGACCGGCGGGGGCGAGCAGTTCTTC
>TRBJ1-5|NA|NA|TRBV3-1
CASSRTGSQPQHF
TGTGCCAGCAGCCGCACAGGGAGTCAGCCCCAGCATTTT
>TRBJ2-7|NA|TRBD2|TRBV3-1
CASSQGLAETTYEQYF
TGTGCCAGCAGCCAAGGACTAGCGGAGACCACCTACGAGCAGTACTTC
>TRBJ2-7|few|TRBD1|TRBV9
CASSLHAGTGPREQYF
TGTGCCAGCAGCCTCCACGCCGGGACAGGCCCTAGGGAGCAGTACTTC
>TRBJ1-3|many|TRBD1|TRBV9
CASSPRTGHPSGNTIYF
TGTGCCAGCAGCCCCAGGACAGGGCACCCCTCTGGAAACACCATATATTTT
>TRBJ1-5|once|NA|TRBV19
CASSIQIFGVGQPQHF
TGTGCCAGTAGTATTCAGATATTCGGGGTTGGTCAGCCCCAGCATTTT